This T cell receptor (beta chain) comes out of a study of CD8 T cells in ankylosing spondylitis. The germline V gene has CDR1 MNHEY and CDR2 SVGAGI. The CDR3 contains 17 residues. The trim removed 2 bases at V and 4 bases at J, leaving 11 bases unmatched. Quantitative 5'-RACE with molecular barcodes was used to make the TCR beta libraries. TCRdb called the 5' RACE reads again in MiXCR, with one record for every CDR3 protein. Of roughly 130,000 distinct CDR3 sequences listed, around 7% are singletons. This clonotype was seen ten or more times. The rearrangement links TRBV6-5 to TRBJ1-2; 9 bases align to TRBD1. The clonotype comes from a male donor with ankylosing spondylitis or in good health (not recorded which). The sequenced sample consisted of blood, either unsorted or a sorted T cell fraction (not recorded which). DNA of the CDR3: TGTGCCAGCAGTTACATCGGTTCTGGACAGGGGAGCTATGGCTACACCTTC. It encodes CASSYIGSGQGSYGYTF.